This T cell receptor beta chain was identified during a study of regulatory T cells in long-lasting Graves disease. The TCR beta library used iRepertoire HTBI primers with Arm-PCR amplification of CDR3. TCRdb independently ran MiXCR on the multiplex PCR reads; one entry per CDR3 protein. The table records about 420,000 distinct CDR3 sequences, about 17% of them present only once. The CDR3 sequence is 17 residues long. V was pared by 4 bases and J by 13 bases, with 21 bases of the junction left unmatched. Per the germline V gene, CDR1 is KGHDR and CDR2 is SFDVKD. Time point of the sample: newly diagnosed GD, antithyroid drugs for less than 3 months. TCR sequences were obtained from RNA taken from PBMCs. Remarks on this clonotype: It differs at one base from a far larger clone, so likely a read error.

This sample was also put to use in a study of T cells in Graves' hyperthyroidism and ophthalmopathy.

The rearrangement uses TRBV24-1 and TRBJ2-4; 7 nucleotides agree with TRBD2. The source was peripheral blood mononuclear cells (PBMCs), collected at new diagnosis, from a patient treated with antithyroid drugs. This TCR derives from a woman aged 18-29 years with Graves disease. In DNA, the CDR3 is TGTGCCACCAGTGACCCTGATGGCGGGAGCTCCTACAATGAGCAGTACTTC. Translating gives CATSDPDGGSSYNEQYF.